This entry describes one T cell receptor beta chain. The record originates from a study of blood T cell repertoires in COVID-19. The CDR3 totals 16 residues. V was clipped by 6 bases and J by 4 bases, with 18 bases between them. CDR1 is LGHDT, CDR2 YNNKEL, per germline (reference sequence). In the study's own analysis: Amplified reference gene primers provided the basis for estimating nucleated cell counts. Sequenced by immunoSEQ multiplex PCR; TCRdb stores in-frame clones only, minus some. V, J and clone size are taken as reported in that table, and D and trimming were inferred from the DNA itself. The sample lists fewer than 200,000 clones, about 86% occurring once.

Sequencing input: peripheral blood. The TCR comes from a man between 50 and 59 years old with active or convalescent COVID-19. The chain combines TRBV3-1 (or the pseudogene TRBV3-2) with TRBJ2-2; a weak D match, TRBD2 (6 bases). The DNA for the CDR3 is TGTGCCAGCAGTGATATCGGGCTAGCGATCACCGGGGAGCTGTTTTTT. It encodes CASSDIGLAITGELFF.